Given below is one T cell receptor (beta chain) in context. This specimen belongs to a study of blood T cell repertoires in COVID-19. Trimming took 3 bases from V and 4 from J, leaving 14 bases between them. The CDR3 is made up of 15 amino acids. The V gene's germline CDR1 is LNHDA and CDR2 SQIVND (reference sequence). Some clones are missing from TCRdb's copy, which holds only in-frame ones; the method was immunoSEQ multiplex PCR. The sample shows about 14,000 clones, approximately 81% of them seen only once. V is TRBV19 and J is TRBJ2-3; a weak D match, TRBD2 (5 bases). The clonotype comes from a human donor in a cohort sampled during active COVID-19. Sequencing was performed on peripheral blood. CDR3 nucleotide sequence: TGTGCCAGTAGTATTGGGTTGTCCGGGGCAGATACGCAGTATTTT. Protein product: CASSIGLSGADTQYF.